The 2 T cell receptor beta chains below come from one sample, sequenced in a study of TIL therapy for anti-PD-1-resistant metastatic lung cancer. The time point: pre-treatment sample, taken before nivolumab and TIL therapy. This was the immunoSEQ v3 assay. Assay: immunoSEQ multiplex PCR; the TCRdb copy retains only in-frame clones and omits some. In the table there are around 15,000 clones, approximately 69% of which are singletons. The material was blood, obtained at baseline. Receptors were obtained from a person aged 25-80 years with non-small cell lung cancer.

The chain carries TRBV5-1 and TRBJ1-2; weak D call: TRBD1 (5 bases). The CDR3 loop spans 14 amino acids. CDR1 and CDR2 from the germline V gene are SGHRS and YFSETQ. V lost 4 bases, J lost 2 bases, and 12 bases lay in between. Here the CDR3 reads CASSAGGENYGYTF. The CDR3 nucleotides are TGCGCCAGCAGCGCGGGAGGGGAAAACTATGGCTACACCTTC.

This clone was counted a single time. The chain is built from TRBV7-6 and TRBJ2-1, with 7 bases fitting TRBD2. The CDR3 sequence is 15 residues long. V was clipped by 3 bases and J by 6 bases; unmatched bases: 8. The germline gives CDR1 SGHVS, CDR2 FNYEAQ. For the CDR3, the DNA is TGTGCCAGCAGCTTCTATGAGACTAGCCCCAATGAGCAGTTCTTC. Protein sequence: CASSFYETSPNEQFF.